This TCR beta chain is from a study of blood T cells in healthy people across ages. Findings and caveats of the study: Underestimates were what the diversity estimates from one million T cells were considered to be.

There are many counts of this clonotype. Antigen unknown. With a J-beta primer mix and a sample-barcoded 5' primer, a second PCR ran about 6 to 11 cycles. TCRdb re-derived calls from the 5' RACE reads in MiXCR, one entry per CDR3 protein. The sample shows some 1.6 million distinct CDR3 sequences, about 32% of them seen only once. The receptor comes from a woman between 25 and 40 years old in good health. Sequenced: blood.

The DNA for the CDR3 is TGCAGCGTTTGCCAGCGGGAGGTCTGGGAGACCCAGTACTTC. Protein sequence: CSVCQREVWETQYF. V gene TRBV29-1 combines with J gene TRBJ2-5; the match to TRBD2 covers 9 bases. The CDR3 contains 14 residues. The V gene's germline CDR1 is SQVTM and CDR2 ANQGSEA. J lost 5 bases, V lost 5 bases, and 9 bases had no gene match.